The sample holds a few counts of the clone carrying this T cell receptor beta chain. The antigen is unknown. The record originates from a study of blood T cells in healthy people across ages. Study results and limitations: A roughly linear age-dependent decrease characterized TCR beta diversity per million T cells. Because donor CMV status was unknown, expanded clonotype changes were possibly confounded.

Trimming took 9 bases from V and 2 from J, leaving 9 bases between them. This CDR3 spans 12 amino acids. The V gene's germline CDR1 is KGHDR and CDR2 SFDVKD. Then a second PCR, running about 6 to 12 cycles, was carried out with a sample-barcoded 5' primer and a J-beta primer mix. Sequencing of every sample gave 2.5 million or more CDR3-containing paired-end reads. TCRdb redid the calling of the 5' RACE reads with MiXCR, one entry per CDR3 protein. Of fewer than 900,000 distinct CDR3 sequences detected, approximately 49% appear once; the ten largest clones hold 30% to 35%. Material: blood. This receptor was identified in a woman aged 55-70 years in good health. This rearrangement joins TRBV24-1 to TRBJ1-1, with D unclear. Here the CDR3 DNA reads TGTGCCACCTCTGCTGCTAACACTGAAGCTTTCTTT. Residues: CATSAANTEAFF.